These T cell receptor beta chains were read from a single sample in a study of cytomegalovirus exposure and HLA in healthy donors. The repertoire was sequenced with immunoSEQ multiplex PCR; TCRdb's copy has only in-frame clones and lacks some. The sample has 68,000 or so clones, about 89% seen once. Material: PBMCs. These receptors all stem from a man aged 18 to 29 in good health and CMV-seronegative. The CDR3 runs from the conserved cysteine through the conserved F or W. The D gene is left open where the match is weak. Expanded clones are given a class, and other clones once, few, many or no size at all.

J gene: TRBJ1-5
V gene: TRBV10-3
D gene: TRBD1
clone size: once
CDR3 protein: CAISDGQGYQPQHF
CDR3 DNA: TGTGCCATCAGTGATGGACAGGGGTATCAGCCCCAGCATTTT

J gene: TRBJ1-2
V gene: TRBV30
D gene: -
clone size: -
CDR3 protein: CAWERGGYTF
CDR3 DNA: TGTGCCTGGGAAAGGGGTGGCTACACCTTC

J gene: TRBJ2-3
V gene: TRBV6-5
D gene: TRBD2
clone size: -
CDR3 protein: CASSRIAGDPDTQYF
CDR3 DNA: TGTGCCAGCAGCCGTATAGCGGGAGATCCGGATACGCAGTATTTT

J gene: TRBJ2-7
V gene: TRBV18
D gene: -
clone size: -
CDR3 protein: CASSPEEGAQYF
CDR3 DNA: TGTGCCAGCTCACCAGAGGAGGGGGCCCAGTACTTC

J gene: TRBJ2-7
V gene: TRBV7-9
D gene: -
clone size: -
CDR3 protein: CASSSPGRRTYEQYF
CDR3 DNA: TGTGCCAGCAGCTCCCCAGGCCGACGGACCTACGAGCAGTACTTC

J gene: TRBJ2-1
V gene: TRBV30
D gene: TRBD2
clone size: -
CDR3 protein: CAWGARTSGNNHEQFF
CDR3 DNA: TGTGCCTGGGGGGCCAGGACTAGCGGGAATAACCATGAGCAGTTCTTC

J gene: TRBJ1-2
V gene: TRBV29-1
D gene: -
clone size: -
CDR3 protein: CSVVGDTTNYGYTF
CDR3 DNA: TGCAGCGTTGTGGGGGACACCACTAACTATGGCTACACCTTC

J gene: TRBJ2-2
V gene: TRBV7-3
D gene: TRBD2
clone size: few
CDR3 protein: CASSLTSGVSTGELFF
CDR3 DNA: TGTGCCAGCAGCTTAACCAGCGGGGTATCCACCGGGGAGCTGTTTTTT

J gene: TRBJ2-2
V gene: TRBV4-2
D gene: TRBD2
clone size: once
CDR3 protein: CASSQARTSRYTGELFF
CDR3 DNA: TGTGCCAGCAGCCAAGCTAGGACTAGCAGATACACCGGGGAGCTGTTTTTT

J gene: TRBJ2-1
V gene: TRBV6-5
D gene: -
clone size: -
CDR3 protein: CASTPRTAPEQFF
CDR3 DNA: TGTGCCAGCACCCCTCGGACTGCCCCTGAGCAGTTCTTC

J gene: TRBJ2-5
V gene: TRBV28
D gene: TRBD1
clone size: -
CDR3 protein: CASSLRTGSSQETQYF
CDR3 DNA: TGTGCCAGCAGTCTCCGGACAGGGAGTTCCCAAGAGACCCAGTACTTC

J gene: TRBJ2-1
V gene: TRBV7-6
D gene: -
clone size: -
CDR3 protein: CASSLRPGDNNEQFF
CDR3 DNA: TGTGCCAGCAGCTTACGGCCGGGAGACAACAATGAGCAGTTCTTC

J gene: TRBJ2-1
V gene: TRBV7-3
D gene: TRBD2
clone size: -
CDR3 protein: CASSLGGRAGEQFF
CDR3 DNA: TGTGCCAGCAGCTTAGGCGGGAGGGCCGGTGAGCAGTTCTTC

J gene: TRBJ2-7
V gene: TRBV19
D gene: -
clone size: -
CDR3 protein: CASSILSAESYEQYF
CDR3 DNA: TGTGCCAGTAGTATTTTGAGCGCCGAATCCTACGAGCAGTACTTC

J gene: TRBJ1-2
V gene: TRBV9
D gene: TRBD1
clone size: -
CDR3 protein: CASSQDRALYGYTF
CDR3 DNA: TGTGCCAGCAGCCAAGACAGGGCTCTCTATGGCTACACCTTC

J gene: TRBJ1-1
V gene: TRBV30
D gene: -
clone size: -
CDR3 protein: CAWSVSSEAFF
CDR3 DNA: TGTGCCTGGAGTGTTAGTAGTGAAGCTTTCTTT

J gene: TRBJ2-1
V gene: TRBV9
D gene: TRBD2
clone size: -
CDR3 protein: CASSVDPSGRVAYNEQFF
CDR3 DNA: TGTGCCAGCAGCGTAGATCCTAGCGGGAGGGTAGCCTACAATGAGCAGTTCTTC

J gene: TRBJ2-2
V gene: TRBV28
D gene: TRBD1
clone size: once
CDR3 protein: CASSPSPGQGKNTGELFF
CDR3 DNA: TGTGCCAGCAGCCCCTCACCGGGACAGGGCAAGAACACCGGGGAGCTGTTTTTT

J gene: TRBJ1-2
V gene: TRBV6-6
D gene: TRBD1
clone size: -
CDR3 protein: CASSSIGTVHGYTF
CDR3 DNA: TGTGCCAGCAGTTCCATTGGGACAGTCCATGGCTACACCTTC

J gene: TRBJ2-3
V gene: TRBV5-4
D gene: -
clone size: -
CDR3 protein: CASSLQGTPGTQYF
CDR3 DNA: TGTGCCAGCAGCCTTCAAGGGACTCCGGGTACGCAGTATTTT

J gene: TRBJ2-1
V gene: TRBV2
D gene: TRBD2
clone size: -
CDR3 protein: CASRPTSGGNNEQFF
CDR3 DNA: TGTGCCAGCCGACCGACTAGCGGAGGTAACAATGAGCAGTTCTTC

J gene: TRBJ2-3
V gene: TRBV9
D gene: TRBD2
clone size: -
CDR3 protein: CASSVGTSPTDTQYF
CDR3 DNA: TGTGCCAGCAGCGTAGGGACTAGCCCCACAGATACGCAGTATTTT

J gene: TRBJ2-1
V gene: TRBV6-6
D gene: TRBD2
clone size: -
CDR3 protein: CATELAEGAEQFF
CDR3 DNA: TGTGCCACCGAACTAGCGGAAGGGGCTGAGCAGTTCTTC

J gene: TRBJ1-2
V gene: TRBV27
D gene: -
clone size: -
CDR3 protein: CASSLEHPGLGGYTF
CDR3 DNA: TGTGCCAGCAGTTTAGAGCACCCAGGGTTAGGTGGCTACACCTTC

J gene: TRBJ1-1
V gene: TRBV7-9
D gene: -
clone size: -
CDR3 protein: CASSLDGLTKTAMNTEAFF
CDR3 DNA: TGTGCCAGCAGCTTGGACGGCCTCACTAAGACAGCCATGAACACTGAAGCTTTCTTT

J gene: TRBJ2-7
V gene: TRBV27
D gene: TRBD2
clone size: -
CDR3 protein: CASSLRLAGYEQYF
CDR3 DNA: TGTGCCAGCAGCCTACGACTAGCGGGATACGAGCAGTACTTC

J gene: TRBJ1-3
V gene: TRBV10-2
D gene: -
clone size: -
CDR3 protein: CASSARPSGNTIYF
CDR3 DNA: TGCGCCAGCAGTGCTAGACCCTCTGGAAACACCATATATTTT

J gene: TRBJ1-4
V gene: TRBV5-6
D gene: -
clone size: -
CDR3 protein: CASSLYGGTNEKLFF
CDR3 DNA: TGTGCCAGCAGCTTGTACGGGGGAACTAATGAAAAACTGTTTTTT

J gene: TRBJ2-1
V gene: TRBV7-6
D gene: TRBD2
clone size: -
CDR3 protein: CASSFSTSGRTHNEQFF
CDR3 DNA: TGTGCCAGCAGCTTCTCAACTAGCGGGAGGACTCACAATGAGCAGTTCTTC

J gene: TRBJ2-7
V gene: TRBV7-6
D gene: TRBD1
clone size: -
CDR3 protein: CASSPLGQGYEQYF
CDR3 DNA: TGTGCCAGCAGCCCTTTAGGACAGGGCTACGAGCAGTACTTC

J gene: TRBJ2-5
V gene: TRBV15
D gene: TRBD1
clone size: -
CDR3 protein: CATSSPEQGWKETQYF
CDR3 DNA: TGTGCCACCAGCAGTCCGGAACAGGGGTGGAAGGAGACCCAGTACTTC

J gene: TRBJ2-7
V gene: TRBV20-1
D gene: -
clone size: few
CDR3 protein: CSAFPAYEQYF
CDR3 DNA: TGCAGTGCTTTCCCCGCCTACGAGCAGTACTTC

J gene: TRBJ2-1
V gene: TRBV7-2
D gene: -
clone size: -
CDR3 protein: CASSLGSPEYNEQFF
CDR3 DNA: TGTGCCAGCAGCTTGGGCAGCCCAGAATACAATGAGCAGTTCTTC

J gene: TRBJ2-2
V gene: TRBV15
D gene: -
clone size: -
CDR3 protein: CATSRGAELLGLNTGELFF
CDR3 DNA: TGTGCCACCAGCAGAGGGGCAGAATTACTGGGGCTGAACACCGGGGAGCTGTTTTTT

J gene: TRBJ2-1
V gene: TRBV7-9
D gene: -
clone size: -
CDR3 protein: CASSLASGSQYNEQFF
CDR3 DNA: TGTGCCAGCAGCTTAGCTAGCGGAAGCCAGTACAATGAGCAGTTCTTC

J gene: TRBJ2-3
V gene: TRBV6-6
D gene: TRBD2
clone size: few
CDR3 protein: CASNLGAGAADTQYF
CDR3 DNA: TGTGCCAGCAATCTTGGAGCGGGAGCTGCAGATACGCAGTATTTT

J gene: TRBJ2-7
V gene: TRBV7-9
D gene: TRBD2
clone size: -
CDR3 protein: CASGTGGGGQRDYEQYF
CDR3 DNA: TGTGCCAGCGGCACCGGCGGGGGGGGACAGAGGGACTACGAGCAGTACTTC

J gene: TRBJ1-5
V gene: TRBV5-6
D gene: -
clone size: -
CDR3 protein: CASSPDLPAGFNQPQHF
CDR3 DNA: TGTGCCAGCAGCCCAGATCTGCCTGCCGGGTTTAATCAGCCCCAGCATTTT

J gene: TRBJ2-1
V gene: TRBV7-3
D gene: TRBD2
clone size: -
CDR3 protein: CASSTLAGHYNEQFF
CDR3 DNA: TGTGCCAGCAGCACCTTAGCGGGGCACTACAATGAGCAGTTCTTC

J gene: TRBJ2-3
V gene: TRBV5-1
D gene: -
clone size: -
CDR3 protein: CASVLGANPDTQYF
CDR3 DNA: TGCGCCAGCGTTCTAGGGGCTAACCCAGATACGCAGTATTTT

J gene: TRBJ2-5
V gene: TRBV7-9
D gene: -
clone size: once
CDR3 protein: CATRERAGETQYF
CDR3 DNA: TGTGCCACAAGGGAGCGGGCGGGAGAGACCCAGTACTTC

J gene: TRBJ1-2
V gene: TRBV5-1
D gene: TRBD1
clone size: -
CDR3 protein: CATKPRDSTMQGYTF
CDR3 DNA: TGCGCCACCAAACCGAGGGACAGCACCATGCAAGGCTACACCTTC

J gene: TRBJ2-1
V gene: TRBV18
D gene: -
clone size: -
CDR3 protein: CASSPLVGYNEQFF
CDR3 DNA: TGTGCCAGCTCACCACTAGTTGGCTACAATGAGCAGTTCTTC

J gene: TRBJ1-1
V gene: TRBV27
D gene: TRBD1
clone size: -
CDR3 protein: CASSIDRGTEAFF
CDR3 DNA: TGTGCCAGCAGTATTGACAGGGGGACTGAAGCTTTCTTT